Listed below are T cell receptor beta chains from one sample, sequenced in a study of a mutant IDH1 vaccine in newly diagnosed glioma. Repertoires were generated with immunoSEQ multiplex PCR, while TCRdb's copy carries only in-frame clones and drops some. This table has about 100,000 clones, about four fifths appearing once. This specimen consisted of PBMCs, obtained from a glioma patient treated with radiotherapy, temozolomide or both. The receptors derive from a middle-aged man with glioma. CDR3s include the opening cysteine and the closing phenylalanine or tryptophan. Clone size is shown for a subset of rows, as once, few, many or a class of expanded clone.

. TRBV7-9 CASEGQTEAFF
. TRBV11-2 CASSLAGRYSNQPQHF
few TRBV2 CASRAARSEQYF
. TRBV5-4 CASSLDRIQVPEAFF
. TRBV7-8 CASSSLRGVSLYEQYF
. TRBV30 CAWTGQHNSPLHF
. TRBV4-3 CASSQEMGGIKTQYF
. TRBV2 CASSVDRGNYEQYF
once TRBV7-8 CASSLALAGNSEQFF
. TRBV7-2 CASSLRSGRHSYEQYF
few TRBV5-6 CASSLATGGSGQPQHF
few TRBV5-1 CASSLSSGQPQHF
. TRBV11-2 CASNTETVSFPQETQYF
. TRBV30 CAWRGGTGNTIYF
. TRBV10-2 CASSLRKAGGFFDANTGELFF
. TRBV7-2 CASSLLRNTEAFF
. TRBV6-5 CAVEAGFTEAFF
few TRBV19 CASNEDRGSEQFF
. TRBV5-4 CASSQGQSRDYGYTF
once TRBV4-3 CASSQLGQGRTEAFF
. TRBV29-1 CSVGLTGGYGYTF
. TRBV5-1 CASSANRGRTDTQYF
. TRBV10-3 CAITARGDNTGELFF
. TRBV9 CASSVFQGALNEQFF
. TRBV4-3 CASSPDASNQPQHF
. TRBV19 CASSITARSSTDTQYF
few TRBV6-5 CASSYSSLAGRYEQYF
. TRBV30 CAWSVLESNEQFF
many TRBV11-1 CASSLGARETQYF
. TRBV18 CASSPRDSSYEQYF
. TRBV7-9 CASSLGLMGRTEAFF
. TRBV6-1 CASSFNSPLHF
. TRBV6-5 CASSYSRGGSDGYTF
. TRBV5-1 CASRPGTSNYGYTF
. TRBV5-4 CASSLGGDFSYEQYF
. TRBV2 CASSLTGGEYEQYF
. TRBV10-3 CAMTAGGAETQYF
. TRBV5-4 CASSRDGSTPYNEQFF
. TRBV9 CASSVAGMDSPLHF
. TRBV11-2 CASSLGGRTEAFF
. TRBV27 CASSLRGSHQPQHF
. TRBV21-1 CASSPRQGGRTYEQYF
. TRBV7-8 CASSFIWGGLQETQYF
few TRBV10-1 CASSDPGQGNTEAFF
. TRBV7-2 CASSLGQMVYGYTF
. TRBV6-6 CASSSSGGYEQYF
. TRBV19 CASSARQGDTEAFF